Following are 26 T cell receptor beta chains from one sample sequenced in a study of blood T cell repertoires in COVID-19. Sequenced by immunoSEQ multiplex PCR; TCRdb stores in-frame clones only, minus some. The repertoire has roughly 120,000 clones, 80% to 95% of them found once; the top ten carry approximately 2%. Source material: peripheral blood. The source of these receptors is a man in his fifties or sixties with COVID-19, enrolled during active disease.

This clone has just one count. The genes are TRBV11-2 and TRBJ2-1; 9 bases match TRBD2. V shed 2 bases and J 0 bases; nucleotides not matched to a gene: 5. Germline values: CDR1 SGHAT, CDR2 FQNNGV. The CDR3 sequence is 17 residues long. The DNA of the CDR3 is TGTGCCAGCAGCTTACGACTAGCGGTTAGCTCCTACAATGAGCAGTTCTTC. It translates to CASSLRLAVSSYNEQFF.

This chain uses TRBV4-1 with TRBJ1-1; D unclear. Looked up from germline, CDR1 is MGHRA and CDR2 is YSYEKL. The CDR3 runs to 13 residues. Between the trimmed V and J ends, which lost 1 base and 1 base, there was a span of 4 bases. As DNA, the CDR3 is TGCGCCAGCAGCCAAGGAGAGAACACTGAAGCTTTCTTT. Residues: CASSQGENTEAFF.

The V gene is TRBV30, the J gene TRBJ1-5; weak D call: TRBD1 (6 bases). The CDR3 length is 16 residues. V lost 1 base, J lost 0 bases, and 13 bases lay in between. Germline V lookup: CDR1 GTSNPN, CDR2 SVGIG (reference sequence). In DNA, the CDR3 is TGTGCCTGGAGTGCCGGGACACCTTATAGCAATCAGCCCCAGCATTTT. This translates into CAWSAGTPYSNQPQHF.

The chain links TRBV30 to TRBJ2-5, with D possibly matching TRBD2 (6 bases). Trimming cost V 3 bases and J 2 bases, with 13 bases left between them. From germline, CDR1 is GTSNPN and CDR2 SVGIG (reference sequence). CDR3 length: 14 amino acids. As DNA, the CDR3 is TGTGCCTGGAGAGGCGGGACCAAGCAAGAGACCCAGTACTTC. It translates to CAWRGGTKQETQYF.

This chain uses TRBV7-9 with TRBJ1-1; D perhaps matches TRBD1 (6 bases). The germline V gene encodes CDR1 SEHNR and CDR2 FQNEAQ (reference sequence). CDR3 length equals 15 residues. Trimming cost V 0 bases and J 7 bases, with 15 bases left between them. Written as DNA, the CDR3 is TGTGCCAGCAGCTTAGCGGGGGTTTCGGACAGTGAAGCTTTCTTT. It is translated as CASSLAGVSDSEAFF.

V usage is TRBV3-1 (or the pseudogene TRBV3-2) and J usage is TRBJ2-3; maybe TRBD2 (5 bases). This CDR3 spans 15 amino acids. The V and J ends lost 4 bases and 2 bases respectively, with 13 bases between them. Germline V lookup: CDR1 LGHDT, CDR2 YNNKEL (reference sequence). The CDR3 DNA reads as TGTGCCAGCAGCCCAGGACCGGGGAACACAGATACGCAGTATTTT. Residues: CASSPGPGNTDTQYF.

The chain is built from TRBV6-5 and TRBJ2-7, with 7 bases aligning to TRBD1. There are 14 residues in the CDR3. The V segment lost 6 bases and the J segment 0 bases; nucleotides outside the gene matches: 5. In germline, CDR1 is MNHEY, CDR2 SVGAGI. For the CDR3, the DNA is TGTGCCAGCAGACCGGGACAGAGCTCCTACGAGCAGTACGTC. This encodes CASRPGQSSYEQYV.

V and J are TRBV4-1 and TRBJ2-7; 8 positions agree with TRBD1. The CDR3 consists of 15 residues. V trimming: 4 bases; J trimming: 3 bases; junction bases outside the gene matches: 8. From germline, CDR1 is MGHRA and CDR2 YSYEKL. CDR3 DNA: TGCGCCAGCAGCCGAGCCCAGGGGGCAAGCTACGAGCAGTACGTC. This translates into CASSRAQGASYEQYV.

V gene TRBV28 combines with J gene TRBJ2-7; TRBD2 agrees at 7 bases. CDR3 length equals 14 residues. The germline gives CDR1 MDHEN, CDR2 SYDVKM. Unmatched junction bases numbered 8, after V lost 6 bases and J lost 3 bases. The CDR3 sequence: CASRSRDYYYEQYF. In nucleotides, the CDR3 is TGTGCCAGCAGGTCCCGGGACTACTACTACGAGCAGTACTTC.

The chain has TRBV12-1 and TRBJ2-3; TRBD1, the table's D call, lacks a check against the DNA. TRBV12-1 is a pseudogene. The CDR3 totals 15 residues. CDR3 DNA sequence: TGTGCCAGCAGCTCCCGTGACAGATGCACAGATACGCAGTATTTT. It translates to CASSSRDRCTDTQYF.

J is TRBJ1-3 and V is TRBV5-1, with 11 bases aligning to TRBD1. The V segment lost 5 bases and the J segment 2 bases; nucleotides outside the gene matches: 3. Germline CDR1 and CDR2: SGHRS and YFSETQ. The CDR3 contains 15 residues. The CDR3 sequence: CASREDRGPGNTIYF. The CDR3 DNA reads TGCGCCAGCAGGGAGGACAGGGGGCCTGGAAACACCATATATTTT.

This chain connects TRBV27 to TRBJ2-3; 11 bases line up with TRBD1. The CDR3 runs 13 residues. Per germline, CDR1 MNHEY and CDR2 SMNVEV (reference sequence). After removal of 5 bases from V and 12 bases from J, the junction contained 7 bases not matched to a gene. CDR3 residues: CASSPGQGASQYF. CDR3 in DNA: TGTGCCAGCAGTCCAGGACAGGGGGCTTCTCAGTATTTT.

The rearrangement uses TRBV10-3 and TRBJ2-3; no clear D gene. The germline gives CDR1 ENHRY, CDR2 SYGVKD. The CDR3 spans 12 residues. V was shortened by 2 bases and J by 8 bases, with 8 bases between the two germline ends. The CDR3 loop reads CAISEPAGTQYF. The CDR3 region has the DNA TGTGCCATCAGTGAGCCTGCAGGTACGCAGTATTTT.

The chain is built from TRBV6-6 and TRBJ1-2; 9 bases fit TRBD1. V lost 5 bases to trimming and J lost 6 bases; unmatched junction nucleotides: 4. The CDR3 is made up of 13 amino acids. Germline V gives CDR1 MNHNY, CDR2 SVGAGI (reference sequence). In DNA form, the CDR3 reads TGTGCCAGCAGTCGACAGGGGGGAAATGGCTACACCTTC. This sequence encodes CASSRQGGNGYTF.

The V and J genes are TRBV28 and TRBJ1-4, with no clear D. Deletions cut 8 bases from V and 5 bases from J, with 15 bases between. Looked up from germline, CDR1 is MDHEN and CDR2 is SYDVKM. The CDR3 loop spans 14 amino acids. CDR3 nucleotide sequence: TGTGCCAGCGGCTTCGGTCCGGGGAATGAAAAACTGTTTTTT. Encoded protein: CASGFGPGNEKLFF.

The chain employs TRBV14 and TRBJ2-3, with D tentatively TRBD1 (6 bases). The germline V gene has CDR1 SGHDN and CDR2 FVKESK. V dropped 4 bases and J dropped 4 bases, with 12 bases sitting between them. The CDR3 loop spans 14 amino acids. CDR3: CASSRRQVSDTQYF. The CDR3 region has the DNA TGTGCCAGCAGCCGCCGACAGGTTTCAGATACGCAGTATTTT.

This chain uses TRBV3-1 (or the pseudogene TRBV3-2) with TRBJ2-7, with TRBD1 identical over 8 bases. The CDR3 is 16 residues long. Looked up from germline, CDR1 is LGHDT and CDR2 is YNNKEL (reference sequence). Germline trimming cut 1 base from V and 5 bases from J; bases unmatched to any gene: 10. CDR3 sequence (DNA): TGTGCCAGCAGCCAAGTTCAGGACAGGGCTTTCCACGAGCAGTACGTC. It is translated as CASSQVQDRAFHEQYV.

This chain links TRBV4-3 with TRBJ1-2, with D maybe TRBD1 (6 bases). This CDR3 contains 16 residues. Germline CDR1 LGHNA, CDR2 YSLEER. V shed 5 bases and J shed 2 bases, with 18 bases lying between them. CDR3 in amino acids: CASSYPGHPTNYGYTF. The CDR3 coding sequence is TGCGCCAGCAGCTACCCGGGACATCCGACCAACTATGGCTACACCTTC.

This chain connects TRBV6-2 or TRBV6-3 to TRBJ2-3; the match to TRBD2 covers 14 bases. This CDR3 spans 16 amino acids. Per germline, CDR1 MNHEY and CDR2 SVGEGT. V lost 5 bases, J lost 5 bases, and 6 bases stayed unmatched. The CDR3 bases are TGTGCCAGCAGTCCGGGACTAGCGGGAGCAGGAGATACGCAGTATTTT. It translates to CASSPGLAGAGDTQYF.

The V gene is TRBV7-8, the J gene TRBJ1-4; 8 bases align to TRBD1. From germline, CDR1 is SGHVS and CDR2 FQNEAQ. CDR3 size: 17 residues. Trimming at V came to 4 bases and at J to 0 bases, leaving 7 bases not matched to a gene. The CDR3 DNA reads TGTGCCAGCAGCTCCAGGGGGCTTGCAGCAACTAATGAAAAACTGTTTTTT. Its protein product is CASSSRGLAATNEKLFF.

The rearrangement joins TRBV4-3 to TRBJ2-3; D gene ambiguous. This CDR3 has 14 amino acids. With 4 bases removed from V and 1 base from J, the gap between germline ends came to 9 bases. Germline-derived CDR1 and CDR2 are LGHNA and YSLEER. The chain's CDR3 is CASSRNEGTDTQYF. The DNA of the CDR3 is TGCGCCAGCAGCCGCAATGAGGGCACAGATACGCAGTATTTT.

This chain connects TRBV5-1 to TRBJ2-2, with TRBD2 as a possible D gene (5 bases). This CDR3 has 13 residues. Germline CDR1 reads SGHRS; CDR2 reads YFSETQ. V was clipped by 5 bases and J by 4 bases, with 9 bases between them. The CDR3 here is CASREGSTGELFF. In DNA, the CDR3 is TGCGCCAGCAGAGAAGGGAGCACCGGGGAGCTGTTTTTT.

V and J are TRBV6-5 and TRBJ1-5; TRBD1 agrees at 7 bases. Germline V CDR1 and CDR2: MNHEY, SVGAGI. This CDR3 comprises 15 residues. V lost 6 bases, J lost 4 bases, and 9 bases stayed unmatched. As DNA, the CDR3 is TGTGCCAGCAGCCGGCATGACAGGGAAAATCAGCCCCAGCATTTT. Its protein product is CASSRHDRENQPQHF.

The chain employs TRBV7-2 and TRBJ2-7; TRBD2 aligns across 15 bases. V was clipped by 5 bases and J by 6 bases; unmatched bases: 8. The CDR3 sequence is 16 residues long. Germline CDR1 and CDR2: SGHTA and FQGNSA. This chain's CDR3 is CASSMGLAGGRREQYF. CDR3 sequence (DNA): TGTGCCAGCAGCATGGGACTAGCGGGAGGACGTCGCGAGCAGTACTTC.

The chain has TRBV18 and TRBJ1-2, with 8 bases that match TRBD1. The V and J ends lost 3 bases and 3 bases, in that order; junction bases with no gene match: 3. Germline V gene lookup returns CDR1 KGHSH and CDR2 LQKENI. The CDR3 covers 14 residues. This CDR3 reads CASSPGQGYYGYTF. CDR3 bases: TGTGCCAGCTCACCCGGACAGGGCTACTATGGCTACACCTTC.

This sequence joins TRBV5-4 and TRBJ1-3; TRBD1 aligns across 8 bases. CDR3 size: 16 residues. In germline, CDR1 is SGHNT, CDR2 YYREEE (reference sequence). V lost 0 bases and J lost 0; bases outside the gene matches: 2. The CDR3 region has the DNA TGTGCCAGCAGCTTGGGGGGGACAGGCTCTGGAAACACCATATATTTT. It specifies CASSLGGTGSGNTIYF.